This T cell receptor (beta chain) was sequenced in a study of blood T cells in healthy people across ages. V dropped 5 bases and J dropped 1 base, with 12 bases sitting between them. This CDR3 has 14 residues. CDR1 SGDLS and CDR2 YYNGEE come from the germline V gene. The authors ran a second PCR of about 6 to 11 cycles using a sample-barcoded 5' primer and a J-beta primer mix. TCRdb analysed the 5' RACE reads with MiXCR anew, one entry per CDR3 protein. The table records over a million distinct CDR3 sequences, 59% of them present only once. The chain uses TRBV9 and TRBJ1-2; D call uncertain. The sequence derives from a man between 18 and 29 years old in good health. Sequenced material: blood. In DNA, the CDR3 is TGTGCCAGCAGTGTCTGGCCGGGTAACTATGGCTACACCTTC. This codes for CASSVWPGNYGYTF.